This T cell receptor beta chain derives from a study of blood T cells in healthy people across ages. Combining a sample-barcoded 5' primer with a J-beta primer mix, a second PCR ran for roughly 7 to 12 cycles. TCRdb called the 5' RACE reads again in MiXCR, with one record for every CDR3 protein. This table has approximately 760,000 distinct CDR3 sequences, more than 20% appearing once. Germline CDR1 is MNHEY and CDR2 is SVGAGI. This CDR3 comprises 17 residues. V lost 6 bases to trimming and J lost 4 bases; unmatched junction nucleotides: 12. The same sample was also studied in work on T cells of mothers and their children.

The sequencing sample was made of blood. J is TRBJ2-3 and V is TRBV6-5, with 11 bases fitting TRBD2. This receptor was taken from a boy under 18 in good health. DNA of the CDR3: TGTGCCAGCAGCCCCGCCGGGGGACTAGCGGCCCCAGATACGCAGTATTTT. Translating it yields CASSPAGGLAAPDTQYF.